Described below is a single T cell receptor beta chain sequence and its context. This entry is derived from a study of blood T cell repertoires in COVID-19. About the study: Nucleic acid was either cDNA or gDNA, and it came from T cells, B-cell-depleted T cells, or PBMCs.

The CDR3 is 12 residues long. Germline lookup yields CDR1 SGHDT and CDR2 YYEEEE. Deletions cut 0 bases from V and 10 bases from J, with 10 bases between. In the source study's methods: Reference gene primers were amplified, and this amplification served to estimate nucleated cell counts. Sequencing used immunoSEQ multiplex PCR; TCRdb keeps in-frame clones, though not all of them. V and J calls and clone size follow that table, whereas D and trimming were derived from the DNA. Found here are 210,000 or so clones, around 81% of them singletons; the top ten hold just under 9%. The participants were between roughly 18 and 100 years old and came from roughly 24 US areas. Cohort placement rested on clinical history that participants reported themselves.

This sequence was found in a woman aged 45-60 years with acute COVID-19. Sequencing used PBMCs or T cells enriched from blood (not recorded which). The J gene is TRBJ1-1, the V gene TRBV5-6; D is undetermined. CDR3 region: CASSLARVGAFF. The CDR3, as DNA: TGTGCCAGCAGCTTGGCACGGGTGGGAGCTTTCTTT.